One and the same sample provided the 30 T cell receptor beta chains below, sequenced in a study of T cells after yellow fever vaccination. TCRdb re-called the 5' RACE reads with MiXCR, one entry per CDR3 protein. The table lists hundreds of thousands of distinct CDR3 sequences, less than 20% of them singletons. Specimen: PBMCs, collected 15 days after the yellow fever booster vaccination. The origin of the receptors is a man aged 30 to 39 who received the YFV17D yellow fever vaccine.

The table lists this clonotype with a few counts. J is TRBJ2-5 and V is TRBV2; possible D gene TRBD1, 6 bases. V lost 6 bases and J lost 3, with 11 bases in between. Germline V lookup: CDR1 SNHLY, CDR2 FYNNEI. The CDR3 contains 13 residues. CDR3 loop: CASSRDTKETQYF. In DNA form, the CDR3 reads TGTGCCAGCAGCCGGGACACTAAAGAGACCCAGTACTTC.

This clonotype was seen a few times. The chain joins TRBV20-1 to TRBJ1-5; D possibly corresponds to TRBD1 (5 bases). CDR3 length equals 14 residues. Trimming took 4 bases from V and 4 from J, leaving 14 bases between them. Germline CDR1 is DFQATT and CDR2 is SNEGSKA (reference sequence). This CDR3 reads CSAILGQRNQPQHF. The DNA of the CDR3 is TGCAGTGCTATCTTGGGGCAGCGAAATCAGCCCCAGCATTTT.

The chain couples TRBV6-1 to TRBJ2-3; D may be TRBD2 (6 bases). The V gene lost 6 bases and the J gene lost 0 bases, with 16 bases spanning the gap. Looked up from germline, CDR1 is MNHNS and CDR2 is SASEGT. The CDR3 runs 16 residues. Here the CDR3 DNA reads TGTGCCAGCAGGAACTGGGGGAGCGGGAGCACAGATACGCAGTATTTT. This gives the protein CASRNWGSGSTDTQYF.

The rearrangement joins TRBV7-2 to TRBJ2-1, with a possible D match to TRBD2 (6 bases). The CDR3 consists of 13 residues. Looked up from germline, CDR1 is SGHTA and CDR2 is FQGNSA. Trimming took 6 bases from V and 6 from J, leaving 12 bases between them. CDR3: CASSGRRGNEQFF. The CDR3, as DNA: TGTGCCAGCAGTGGACGGCGGGGCAATGAGCAGTTCTTC.

The chain carries TRBV12-3 or TRBV12-4 and TRBJ2-1, with D uncertain. The CDR3 contains 13 residues. V was cut by 4 bases and J by 9 bases, with 13 bases left in between. Written as DNA, the CDR3 is TGTGCCAGCAGTTCCCAGGTGAGGACTGAGCAGTTCTTC. Encoded protein: CASSSQVRTEQFF.

This clonotype was seen only a few times. This chain connects TRBV5-1 to TRBJ2-7; D ambiguous. The CDR3 totals 12 residues. Germline CDR1 reads SGHRS; CDR2 reads YFSETQ. V dropped 1 base and J dropped 5 bases, with 7 bases sitting between them. CDR3 residues: CASSLPENEQYF. In DNA, the CDR3 is TGCGCCAGCAGCTTGCCCGAGAACGAGCAGTACTTC. Variable domain in full (rest from reference TRBV5-1 and TRBJ2-7): KAGVTQTPRYLIKTRGQQVTLSCSPISGHRSVSWYQQTPGQGLQFLFEYFSETQRNKGNFPGRFSGRQFSNSRSEMNVSTLELGDSALYLCASSLPENEQYFGPGTRLTVT.

The chain employs TRBV30 and TRBJ2-3, with D unclear. Germline-derived CDR1 and CDR2 are GTSNPN and SVGIG (reference sequence). The CDR3 has 10 residues. The V end lost 2 bases, the J end lost 6 bases, and 3 bases lay between the germline ends. The CDR3 DNA reads TGTGCCTGGAGTCTTGATACGCAGTATTTT. This gives the protein CAWSLDTQYF. The full variable domain, rest sourced from reference TRBV30 and TRBJ2-3, is SQTIHQWPATLVQPVGSPLSLECTVEGTSNPNLYWYRQAAGRGLQLLFYSVGIGQISSEVPQNLSASRPQDRQFILSSKKLLLSDSGFYLCAWSLDTQYFGPGTRLTVL.

A few counts support this clonotype. This sequence joins TRBV5-1 and TRBJ2-1; 15 bases agree with TRBD2. Germline-derived CDR1 and CDR2 are SGHRS and YFSETQ. With V trimmed by 4 bases and J by 8 bases, 10 bases remained unmatched. The CDR3 contains 17 residues. The CDR3 is CASSPRTSGRAVHEQFF. Written as DNA, the CDR3 is TGCGCCAGCAGCCCCCGGACTAGCGGGAGGGCTGTCCATGAGCAGTTCTTC.

The chain links TRBV7-2 to TRBJ2-7, with D perhaps TRBD2 (5 bases). CDR1 SGHTA and CDR2 FQGNSA come from the germline V gene. Trimming stripped 4 bases from V and 0 bases from J, with 10 bases between. The CDR3 is 14 amino acids. In nucleotides, the CDR3 is TGTGCCAGCAGCTGGGCTGGGAGCTCCTACGAGCAGTACTTC. Amino acid sequence: CASSWAGSSYEQYF. The complete variable domain, with remaining parts taken from reference TRBV7-2 and TRBJ2-7, reads GAGVSQSPSNKVTEKGKDVELRCDPISGHTALYWYRQSLGQGLEFLIYFQGNSAPDKSGLPSDRFSAERTGGSVSTLTIQRTQQEDSAVYLCASSWAGSSYEQYFGPGTRLTVT.

V is TRBV3-1 and J is TRBJ2-2; perhaps TRBD1 as D (5 bases). Trimming shortened V by 10 bases and J by 2 bases, and 23 bases separated the two germline ends. This CDR3 region has 17 residues. CDR1 LGHDT and CDR2 YNNKEL come from the germline V gene (reference sequence). The CDR3 DNA is TGTGCCACCTGCCAAGATCGAAGGACACTTAACACCGGGGAGCTGTTTTTT. This translates into CATCQDRRTLNTGELFF.

This chain connects TRBV18 to TRBJ2-1; D unresolved. The CDR3 is 14 amino acids. Germline V gene data show CDR1 as KGHSH and CDR2 as LQKENI. The V and J ends lost 0 bases and 4 bases respectively, with 7 bases between them. This chain's CDR3 is CASSPPVQYNEQFF. Written as DNA, the CDR3 is TGTGCCAGCTCACCACCAGTACAGTACAATGAGCAGTTCTTC.

This clonotype was recorded a few times. The V call is TRBV27, the J call TRBJ2-5, with D perhaps matching TRBD1 or TRBD2 (6 bases each). The CDR3 runs 14 residues. Germline CDR1 reads MNHEY; CDR2 reads SMNVEV (reference sequence). Trimming pared 7 bases from V and 8 bases from J, leaving 20 bases between. This CDR3 reads CASMSLRGLGTQYF. In DNA, the CDR3 is TGTGCCAGCATGTCCCTCCGGGGGCTAGGTACCCAGTACTTC.

The chain recombines TRBV12-3 or TRBV12-4 with TRBJ2-5; tentatively, D is TRBD2 (5 bases). V dropped 3 bases and J dropped 5 bases, with 10 bases sitting between them. The CDR3 runs to 13 residues. CDR3 coding DNA: TGTGCCAGCAGTTTGTCGGGGTTGGAGACCCAGTACTTC. Translation: CASSLSGLETQYF.

V and J are TRBV29-1 and TRBJ1-4; D is perhaps TRBD1 (5 bases). V was clipped by 5 bases and J by 4 bases, with 20 bases between them. Germline CDR1 and CDR2: SQVTM and ANQGSEA. The CDR3 loop spans 16 amino acids. As DNA, the CDR3 is TGCAGCGTTTCTGGGGGGAGGCAAGCGAATAATGAAAAACTGTTTTTT. Amino acids: CSVSGGRQANNEKLFF.

The chain joins TRBV20-1 to TRBJ2-5; the D gene is possibly TRBD1 (6 bases). From germline, CDR1 is DFQATT and CDR2 SNEGSKA (reference sequence). Trimming took 6 bases from V and 2 from J, leaving 13 bases between them. The CDR3 extends over 13 amino acids. CDR3 region: CSAQHRVQETQYF. CDR3 bases: TGCAGTGCCCAACACAGGGTACAAGAGACCCAGTACTTC.

This clonotype was picked up a small number of times. The gene calls are TRBV30 and TRBJ2-5, with D possibly TRBD2 on 5 matching bases. Trimming took off 7 bases at V and 0 bases at J, with 9 bases between the two ends. CDR1 and CDR2 (germline): GTSNPN, SVGIG (reference sequence). This CDR3 spans 12 amino acids. CDR3 amino acids: CAFWEYQETQYF. In nucleotides, the CDR3 is TGTGCCTTTTGGGAGTACCAAGAGACCCAGTACTTC.

This clonotype was seen more than once but under ten times. The chain uses TRBV28 and TRBJ2-7; D is ambiguous. Germline V lookup: CDR1 MDHEN, CDR2 SYDVKM. The CDR3 loop spans 12 amino acids. Trimming took off 2 bases at V and 4 bases at J, with 6 bases between the two ends. CDR3 loop: CASSLKGYEQYF. CDR3 bases: TGTGCCAGCAGTTTAAAGGGATACGAGCAGTACTTC.

This clonotype came up many times. V gene TRBV20-1 combines with J gene TRBJ2-1, with TRBD2 as a possible D gene (5 bases). With 5 bases removed from V and 0 bases from J, the gap between germline ends came to 11 bases. Germline lookup yields CDR1 DFQATT and CDR2 SNEGSKA (reference sequence). This CDR3 region has 14 residues. The CDR3 region has the DNA TGCAGTGCTTTGGAGGTGAGCTCCTACAATGAGCAGTTCTTC. Translation gives CSALEVSSYNEQFF.

Only a few counts were recorded for this clonotype. This sequence joins TRBV5-4 and TRBJ2-7; 7 bases match TRBD2. Germline V gene lookup returns CDR1 SGHNT and CDR2 YYREEE (reference sequence). The CDR3 is 15 amino acids. V shed 4 bases and J 2 bases; nucleotides not matched to a gene: 9. As DNA, the CDR3 is TGTGCCAGCAGCGTAACCCTGGCGGGAGCCTACGAGCAGTACTTC. It yields the protein CASSVTLAGAYEQYF.

This clonotype was seen only a few times. The J gene is TRBJ2-2, the V gene TRBV7-2, with TRBD2 identical over 7 bases. There are 15 residues in the CDR3. Losses at the gene ends were 5 bases for V and 2 bases for J; bases not matched to a gene: 5. CDR1 is SGHTA, CDR2 FQGNSA, per germline. The DNA for the CDR3 is TGTGCCAGCAGCCGCCGGGACTACAACACCGGGGAGCTGTTTTTT. Encoded protein: CASSRRDYNTGELFF.

This clonotype was detected a few times. The gene calls are TRBV27 and TRBJ2-5; D perhaps matches TRBD2 (5 bases). The V end lost 4 bases, the J end lost 13 bases, and 22 bases lay between the germline ends. There are 14 residues in the CDR3. Germline CDR1 and CDR2: MNHEY and SMNVEV (reference sequence). CDR3 region: CASSYEMSAGLMYF. CDR3 nucleotide sequence: TGTGCCAGCAGTTACGAAATGTCGGCGGGTCTGATGTACTTC.

There are a few counts of this clonotype. The CDR3 sequence is CASSPVSLESSYNEQFF. The CDR3 DNA is TGTGCCAGCTCACCAGTATCCCTCGAGAGCTCCTACAATGAGCAGTTCTTC. V usage is TRBV18 and J usage is TRBJ2-1, with D hard to call. The V gene lost 2 bases and the J gene lost 0 bases, with 14 bases spanning the gap. The CDR3 is made up of 17 amino acids. The V gene's germline CDR1 is KGHSH and CDR2 LQKENI.

The chain joins TRBV7-9 to TRBJ2-5, with D uncertain. There are 15 residues in the CDR3. CDR1 and CDR2 from the germline V gene are SEHNR and FQNEAQ (reference sequence). Trimming pared 5 bases from V and 4 bases from J, leaving 17 bases between. The CDR3 loop is CASSPTGLETETQYF. The CDR3 DNA follows: TGTGCCAGCAGCCCTACCGGCTTGGAAACAGAGACCCAGTACTTC.

Ten or more counts support this clonotype. The genes are TRBV11-3 and TRBJ2-5; perhaps TRBD2 as D (6 bases). Germline lookup yields CDR1 SGHNT and CDR2 YENEEA. This CDR3 is 14 amino acids long. The V gene lost 1 base and the J gene lost 5 bases, with 11 bases spanning the gap. CDR3 region: CASSLGGTGETQYF. CDR3 DNA: TGTGCCAGCAGCTTAGGCGGGACGGGCGAGACCCAGTACTTC.

V and J are TRBV5-1 and TRBJ2-3; the D is unclear. The germline V gene has CDR1 SGHRS and CDR2 YFSETQ. The CDR3 loop spans 14 amino acids. V shed 4 bases and J shed 3 bases, with 12 bases lying between them. The CDR3 nucleotides are TGCGCCAGCAGCGGAACAGTAGCTACAGATACGCAGTATTTT. As protein: CASSGTVATDTQYF.

The chain has TRBV5-8 and TRBJ2-7; the D gene is possibly TRBD2 (6 bases). Germline V gene sequence: CDR1 SGHTS, CDR2 YDEGEE. The V end lost 3 bases, the J end lost 3 bases, and 22 bases lay between the germline ends. The CDR3 consists of 17 residues. The CDR3 DNA sequence: TGTGCCAGCAGCTACTCAGGAGGTCTAGCGATCTTCTACGAGCAGTACTTC. This codes for CASSYSGGLAIFYEQYF.

The chain joins TRBV12-3 or TRBV12-4 to TRBJ1-5; 7 bases align to TRBD1. With 5 bases clipped from V and 5 bases from J, the junction kept 9 bases outside the gene matches. This CDR3 contains 15 residues. The CDR3 here is CASSPYDRVDQPQHF. CDR3 bases: TGTGCCAGCAGTCCCTACGACAGGGTGGATCAGCCCCAGCATTTT.

The chain couples TRBV29-1 to TRBJ2-7; possible D gene TRBD1, 6 bases. The germline CDR1 and CDR2 sequences are SQVTM and ANQGSEA. V was pared by 2 bases and J by 5 bases, with 19 bases between. The CDR3 totals 15 residues. The CDR3 sequence is CSVERDIQLGDEQYF. DNA of the CDR3: TGCAGCGTTGAAAGGGACATACAATTGGGGGACGAGCAGTACTTC.

The chain is built from TRBV14 and TRBJ2-7, with 7 positions matching TRBD2. This CDR3 spans 16 amino acids. In germline, CDR1 is SGHDN, CDR2 FVKESK. Losses at the gene ends were 4 bases for V and 2 bases for J; bases not matched to a gene: 11. The CDR3, as DNA: TGTGCCAGCAGCCCCCTGGGAGCGGGACTTACCTACGAGCAGTACTTC. It encodes CASSPLGAGLTYEQYF.

This chain links TRBV12-3 or TRBV12-4 with TRBJ2-3; the D is unclear. The CDR3 extends over 13 amino acids. Between the trimmed V and J ends, which lost 3 bases and 1 base, there was a span of 5 bases. The CDR3: CASSFVGTDTQYF. CDR3 bases: TGTGCCAGCAGTTTCGTAGGCACAGATACGCAGTATTTT.